This TCR beta chain was identified in a study of T cells in Graves' hyperthyroidism and ophthalmopathy. Across the whole study: Peripheral blood was acquired at first diagnosis, ahead of any therapy whatsoever.

A word on this clonotype: The antigen is unknown.

CDR1 is LGHNA and CDR2 is YNFKEQ in the germline V gene. The CDR3 loop spans 16 amino acids. V was trimmed by 0 bases and J by 7 bases, leaving 15 bases between them. Hyperthyroidism was newly diagnosed in patients aged 18 to 65 (duration under 2 months). Amplified regions were TCR beta CDR3 sequences from RNA transcripts. The HTBI primer set was used in a first-round RT-PCR of the TCR CDR3. In TCRdb, the multiplex PCR reads were re-called with MiXCR into one record per CDR3 protein. The sample holds some 620,000 distinct CDR3 sequences; about a sixth are singletons and the top ten take about 3.8%. Study results and caveats: Median prediction lead before ophthalmopathy onset was around 7 months with the model. Most clonotypes expanded in the thyroid (above 0.001) were also present in blood.

Sequencing used blood. The source of this sequence is a woman between 25 and 40 years old with Graves' hyperthyroidism. The rearrangement links TRBV4-2 to TRBJ1-4; tentatively, D is TRBD1 (5 bases). CDR3 coding DNA: TGTGCCAGCAGCCAAGACGCCCGGGGGACGGGTGAAAAACTGTTTTTT. As protein: CASSQDARGTGEKLFF.